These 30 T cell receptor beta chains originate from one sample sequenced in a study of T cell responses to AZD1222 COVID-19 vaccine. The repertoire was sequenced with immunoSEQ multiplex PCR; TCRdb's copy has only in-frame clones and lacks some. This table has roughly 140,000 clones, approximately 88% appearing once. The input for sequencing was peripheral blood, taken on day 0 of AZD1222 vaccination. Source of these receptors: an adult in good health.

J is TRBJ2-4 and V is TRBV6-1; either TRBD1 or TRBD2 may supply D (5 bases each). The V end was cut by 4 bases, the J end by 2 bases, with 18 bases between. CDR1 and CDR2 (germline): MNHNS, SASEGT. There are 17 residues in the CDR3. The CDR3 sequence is CASSGQRQGVTKNIQYF. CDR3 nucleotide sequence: TGTGCCAGCAGTGGCCAGCGGCAGGGAGTTACCAAAAACATTCAGTACTTC.

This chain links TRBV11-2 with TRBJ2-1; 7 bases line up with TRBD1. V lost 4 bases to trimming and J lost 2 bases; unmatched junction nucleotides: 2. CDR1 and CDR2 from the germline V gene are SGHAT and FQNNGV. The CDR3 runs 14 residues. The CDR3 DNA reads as TGTGCCAGCAGCTACAGGGGACCCTACAATGAGCAGTTCTTC. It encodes CASSYRGPYNEQFF.

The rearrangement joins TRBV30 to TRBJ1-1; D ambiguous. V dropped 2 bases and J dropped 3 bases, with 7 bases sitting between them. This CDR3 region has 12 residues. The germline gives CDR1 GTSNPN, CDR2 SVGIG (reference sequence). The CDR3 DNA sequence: TGTGCCTGGAGTAAGGACCACACTGAAGCTTTCTTT. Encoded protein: CAWSKDHTEAFF.

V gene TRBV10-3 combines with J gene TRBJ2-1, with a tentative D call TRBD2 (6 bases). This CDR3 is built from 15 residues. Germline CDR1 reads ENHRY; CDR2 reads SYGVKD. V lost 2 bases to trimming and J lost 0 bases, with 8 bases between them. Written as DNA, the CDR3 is TGTGCCATCAGTGAGCTCGGGAGCTCCTACAATGAGCAGTTCTTC. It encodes CAISELGSSYNEQFF.

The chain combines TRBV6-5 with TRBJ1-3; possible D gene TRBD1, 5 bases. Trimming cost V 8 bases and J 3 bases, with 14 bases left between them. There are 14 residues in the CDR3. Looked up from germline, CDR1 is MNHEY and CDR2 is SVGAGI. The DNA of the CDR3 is TGTGCCAGCTCGCAAGGGGCTGGTGGAAACACCATATATTTT. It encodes CASSQGAGGNTIYF.

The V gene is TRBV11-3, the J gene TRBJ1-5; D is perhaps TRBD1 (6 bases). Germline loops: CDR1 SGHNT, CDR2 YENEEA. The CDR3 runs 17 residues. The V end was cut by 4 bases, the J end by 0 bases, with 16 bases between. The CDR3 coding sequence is TGTGCCAGCAGCTATTGTAACAGGGAATATAGCAATCAGCCCCAGCATTTT. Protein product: CASSYCNREYSNQPQHF.

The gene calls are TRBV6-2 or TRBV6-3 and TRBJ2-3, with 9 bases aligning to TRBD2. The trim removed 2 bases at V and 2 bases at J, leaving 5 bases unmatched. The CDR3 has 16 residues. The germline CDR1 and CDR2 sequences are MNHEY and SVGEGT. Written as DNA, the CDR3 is TGTGCCAGCAGTTACCCACTAGCGGGCACCACAGATACGCAGTATTTT. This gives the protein CASSYPLAGTTDTQYF.

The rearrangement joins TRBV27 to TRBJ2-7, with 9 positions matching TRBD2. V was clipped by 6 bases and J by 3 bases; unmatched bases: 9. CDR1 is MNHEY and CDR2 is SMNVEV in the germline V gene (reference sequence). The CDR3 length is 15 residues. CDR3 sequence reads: CASRRLAANNYEQYF. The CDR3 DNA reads TGTGCCAGCAGGCGACTAGCGGCGAACAACTACGAGCAGTACTTC.

Here the CDR3 reads CAWSKLRLGREQYF. Written as DNA, the CDR3 is TGTGCCTGGAGTAAATTGCGCTTGGGGCGGGAGCAGTACTTC. The chain couples TRBV30 to TRBJ2-7, with TRBD1 as a possible D gene (5 bases). Per the germline V gene, CDR1 is GTSNPN and CDR2 is SVGIG (reference sequence). This CDR3 is built from 14 residues. V dropped 2 bases and J dropped 7 bases, with 18 bases sitting between them. Complete variable domain (other parts from reference TRBV30 and TRBJ2-7): SQTIHQWPATLVQPVGSPLSLECTVEGTSNPNLYWYRQAAGRGLQLLFYSVGIGQISSEVPQNLSASRPQDRQFILSSKKLLLSDSGFYLCAWSKLRLGREQYFGPGTRLTVT.

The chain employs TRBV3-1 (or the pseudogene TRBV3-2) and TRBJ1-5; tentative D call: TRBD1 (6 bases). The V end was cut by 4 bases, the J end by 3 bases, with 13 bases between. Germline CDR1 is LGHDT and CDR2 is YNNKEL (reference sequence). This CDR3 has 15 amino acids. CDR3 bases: TGTGCCAGCAGCCGCCGACAGGATTTCAATCAGCCCCAGCATTTT. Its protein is CASSRRQDFNQPQHF.

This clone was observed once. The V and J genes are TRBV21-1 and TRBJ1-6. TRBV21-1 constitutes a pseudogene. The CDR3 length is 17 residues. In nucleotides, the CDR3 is TGTGCCAGCAGCTTTCGGACCTATCCCCTCATAAATTCACCCCTCCACTTT. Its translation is CASSFRTYPLINSPLHF.

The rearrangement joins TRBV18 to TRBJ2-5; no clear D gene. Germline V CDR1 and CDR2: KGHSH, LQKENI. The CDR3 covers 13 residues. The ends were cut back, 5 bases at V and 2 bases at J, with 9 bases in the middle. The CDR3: CASSASGQETQYF. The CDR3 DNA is TGTGCCAGCTCAGCCTCAGGACAAGAGACCCAGTACTTC. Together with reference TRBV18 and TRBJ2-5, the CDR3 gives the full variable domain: NAGVMQNPRHLVRRRGQEARLRCSPMKGHSHVYWYRQLPEEGLKFMVYLQKENIIDESGMPKERFSAEFPKEGPSILRIQQVVRGDSAAYFCASSASGQETQYFGPGTRLLVL.

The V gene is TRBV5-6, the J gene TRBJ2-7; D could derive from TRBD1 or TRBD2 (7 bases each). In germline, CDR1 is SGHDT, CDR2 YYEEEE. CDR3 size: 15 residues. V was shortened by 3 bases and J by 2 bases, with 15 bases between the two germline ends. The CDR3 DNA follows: TGTGCCAGCAGCTCCGGGGGGCAGGGGGCCTACGAGCAGTACTTC. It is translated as CASSSGGQGAYEQYF.

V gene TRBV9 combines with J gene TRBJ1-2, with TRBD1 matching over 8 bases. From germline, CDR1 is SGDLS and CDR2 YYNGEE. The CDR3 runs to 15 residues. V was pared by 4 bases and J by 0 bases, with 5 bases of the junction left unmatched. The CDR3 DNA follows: TGTGCCAGCAGCAGGACAGGGCTAGCTAACTATGGCTACACCTTC. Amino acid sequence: CASSRTGLANYGYTF.

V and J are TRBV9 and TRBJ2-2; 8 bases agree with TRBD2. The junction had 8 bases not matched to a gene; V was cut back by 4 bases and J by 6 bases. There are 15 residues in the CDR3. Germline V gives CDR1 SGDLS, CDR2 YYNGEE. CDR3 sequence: CASSPELAAAGELFF. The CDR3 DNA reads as TGTGCCAGCAGCCCAGAACTAGCGGCGGCCGGGGAGCTGTTTTTT.

The CDR3 DNA sequence: TGCGCCAGCAGGGGGGGACAGGGGCCCAGATACTATGGCTACACCTTC. This codes for CASRGGQGPRYYGYTF. This rearrangement joins TRBV10-1 to TRBJ1-2, with TRBD1 matching 10 bases. V dropped 6 bases and J dropped 3; count of bases not matched to a gene: 10. The CDR3 runs 16 residues. Germline V gives CDR1 WNHNN, CDR2 SYGVQD (reference sequence).

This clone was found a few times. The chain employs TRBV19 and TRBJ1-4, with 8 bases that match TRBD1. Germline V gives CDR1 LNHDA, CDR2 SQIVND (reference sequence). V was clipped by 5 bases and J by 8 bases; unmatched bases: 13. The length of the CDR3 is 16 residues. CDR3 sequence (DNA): TGTGCCAGTAGTCTCGGACAGGGACGGGCAGGAGAAAAACTGTTTTTT. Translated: CASSLGQGRAGEKLFF.

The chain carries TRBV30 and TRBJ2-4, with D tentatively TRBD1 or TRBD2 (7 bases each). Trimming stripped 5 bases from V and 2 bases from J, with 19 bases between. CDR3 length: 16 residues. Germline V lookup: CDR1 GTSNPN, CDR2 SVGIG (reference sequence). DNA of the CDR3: TGTGCCTGGGGGCCCGGCCAGGGGGGGACCAAAAACATTCAGTACTTC. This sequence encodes CAWGPGQGGTKNIQYF.

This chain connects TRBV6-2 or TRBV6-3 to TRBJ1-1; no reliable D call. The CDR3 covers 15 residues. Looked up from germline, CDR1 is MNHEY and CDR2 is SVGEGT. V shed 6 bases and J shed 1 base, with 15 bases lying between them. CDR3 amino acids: CASSLGRVANTEAFF. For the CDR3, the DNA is TGTGCCAGCAGCCTAGGGCGGGTGGCGAACACTGAAGCTTTCTTT.

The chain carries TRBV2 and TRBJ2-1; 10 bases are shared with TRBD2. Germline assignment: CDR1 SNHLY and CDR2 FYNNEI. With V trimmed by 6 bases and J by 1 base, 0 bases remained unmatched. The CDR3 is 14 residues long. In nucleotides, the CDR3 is TGTGCCAGCAGGGGACTAGCGTCCTACAATGAGCAGTTCTTC. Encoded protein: CASRGLASYNEQFF.

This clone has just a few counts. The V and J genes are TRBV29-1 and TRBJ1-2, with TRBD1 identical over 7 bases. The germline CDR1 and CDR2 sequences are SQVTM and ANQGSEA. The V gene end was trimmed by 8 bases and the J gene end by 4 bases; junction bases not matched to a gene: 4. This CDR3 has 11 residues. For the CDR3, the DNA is TGCAGCTTCAGGGACAGCTATGGCTACACCTTC. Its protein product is CSFRDSYGYTF.

The CDR3: CASSHGGQPQHF. CDR3 coding DNA: TGTGCCAGCAGCCACGGGGGTCAGCCCCAGCATTTT. The V gene is TRBV6-2 or TRBV6-3, the J gene TRBJ1-5; TRBD1 might be the D (5 bases). V was cut by 6 bases and J by 6 bases, with 9 bases left in between. Germline lookup yields CDR1 MNHEY and CDR2 SVGEGT. This CDR3 has 12 residues.

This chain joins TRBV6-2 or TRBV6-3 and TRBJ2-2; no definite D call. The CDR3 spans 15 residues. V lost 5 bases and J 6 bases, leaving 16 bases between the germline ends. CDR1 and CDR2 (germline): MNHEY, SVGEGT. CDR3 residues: CASSLTMSGSGELFF. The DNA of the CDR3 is TGTGCCAGCAGTCTAACCATGAGTGGGTCCGGGGAGCTGTTTTTT.

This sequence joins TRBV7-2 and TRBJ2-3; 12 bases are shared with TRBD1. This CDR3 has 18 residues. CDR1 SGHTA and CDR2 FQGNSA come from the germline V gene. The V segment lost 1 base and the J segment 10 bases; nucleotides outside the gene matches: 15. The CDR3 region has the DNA TGTGCCAGCAGCTTAGGGGGACAGGGGGCACGGAGGTATCCTCCGCAGTATTTT. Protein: CASSLGGQGARRYPPQYF.

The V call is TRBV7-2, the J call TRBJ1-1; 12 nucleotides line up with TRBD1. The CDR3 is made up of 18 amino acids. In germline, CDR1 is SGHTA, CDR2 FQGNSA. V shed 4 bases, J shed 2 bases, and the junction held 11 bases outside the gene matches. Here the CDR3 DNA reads TGTGCCAGCAGCTCGACCACCGGGACAGGGGGCGGTAACACTGAAGCTTTCTTT. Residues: CASSSTTGTGGGNTEAFF.

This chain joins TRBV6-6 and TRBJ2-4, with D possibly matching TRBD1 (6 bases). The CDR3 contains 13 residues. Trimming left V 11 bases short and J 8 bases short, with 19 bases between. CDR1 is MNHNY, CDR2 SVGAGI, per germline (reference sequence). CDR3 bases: TGTGCCTCACTTGAGGGGGTCGGAGACATTCAGTACTTC. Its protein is CASLEGVGDIQYF.

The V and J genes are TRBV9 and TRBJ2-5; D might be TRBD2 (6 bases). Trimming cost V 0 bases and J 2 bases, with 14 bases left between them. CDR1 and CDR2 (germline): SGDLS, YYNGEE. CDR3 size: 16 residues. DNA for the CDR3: TGTGCCAGCAGCGTAGGCCTAGCGTTTCAGCAAGAGACCCAGTACTTC. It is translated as CASSVGLAFQQETQYF. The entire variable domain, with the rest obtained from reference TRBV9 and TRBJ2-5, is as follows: DSGVTQTPKHLITATGQRVTLRCSPRSGDLSVYWYQQSLDQGLQFLIQYYNGEERAKGNILERFSAQQFPDLHSELNLSSLELGDSALYFCASSVGLAFQQETQYFGPGTRLLVL.

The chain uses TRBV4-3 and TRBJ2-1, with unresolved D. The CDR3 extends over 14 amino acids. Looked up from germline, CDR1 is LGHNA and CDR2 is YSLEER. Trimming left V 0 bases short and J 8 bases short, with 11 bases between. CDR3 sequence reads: CASSQDSRDHEQFF. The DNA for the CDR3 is TGCGCCAGCAGCCAAGATTCCCGAGACCATGAGCAGTTCTTC.

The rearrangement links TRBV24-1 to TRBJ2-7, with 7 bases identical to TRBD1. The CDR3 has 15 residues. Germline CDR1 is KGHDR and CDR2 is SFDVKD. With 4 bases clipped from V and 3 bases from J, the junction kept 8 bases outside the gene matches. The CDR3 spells CATSEYSGQDYEQYF. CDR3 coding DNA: TGTGCCACCAGTGAATATTCCGGACAGGACTACGAGCAGTACTTC.

Here the CDR3 DNA reads TGTGCCAGCAGCGACAGGGGGCTCCACGAGCAGTACTTC. Protein sequence: CASSDRGLHEQYF. This sequence joins TRBV9 and TRBJ2-7; 9 positions agree with TRBD1. CDR1 and CDR2 (germline): SGDLS, YYNGEE. V lost 3 bases to trimming and J lost 5 bases; unmatched junction nucleotides: 3. This CDR3 contains 13 residues.